This T cell receptor beta chain was profiled in a study of T cells expressing NK-cell markers. Study background: The study drew TCR beta repertoires from sorted CD3+CD56+NKG2C+, CD3+CD56+NKG2C- and CD3+CD56-NKG2C+ T cells. Among the eight sequenced donors, seven tested HCMV-seropositive and one tested seronegative.

CDR3 length: 16 amino acids. Germline V CDR1 and CDR2: DFQATT, SNEGSKA (reference sequence). TCRdb re-called the 5' RACE reads; one entry per CDR3 protein, DNA not given. This repertoire includes about 460,000 distinct CDR3 sequences. Material: blood T cells: a sorted CD56 or NKG2C T cell subset, CD4+ or CD8+ T cells, or bulk PBMC T cells (not recorded which). This rearrangement joins TRBV20-1 to TRBJ2-5; TCRdb outputs TRBD2, but without DNA this stays unchecked. The TCR originated in a woman between 45 and 60 years old in good health. CDR3 sequence: CSANKLAGDDQETQYF.